This T cell receptor (beta chain) stems from a study of T cell changes during pregnancy in multiple sclerosis. Produced via immunoSEQ multiplex PCR; TCRdb's table is partial and in-frame only. The sample records about 22,000 clones, about 90% being singletons. Sample: CD4+ T cells from peripheral blood mononuclear cells, taken in the third trimester of pregnancy. This sequence was found in a female donor in good health, enrolled as a control in a pregnancy study.

The CDR3 here is CASSLARTKGTDTQYF. The CDR3 region has the DNA TGTGCCAGCAGCTTAGCCCGGACTAAGGGCACAGATACGCAGTATTTT. The chain has TRBV7-2 and TRBJ2-3, with a possible D match to TRBD2 (6 bases). The V gene's germline CDR1 is SGHTA and CDR2 FQGNSA. Deletions cut 0 bases from V and 1 base from J, with 11 bases between. CDR3 length: 16 amino acids.